The 21 T cell receptor beta chains below come from one sample, sequenced in a study of blood T cell repertoires in COVID-19. Using immunoSEQ multiplex PCR, the repertoire was profiled, and TCRdb retains in-frame clones only, with some absent. The table shows some 130,000 clones, with about 91% occurring only once. The sequencing sample was made of peripheral blood. Receptors originate from a man in his fifties or sixties with acute or convalescent COVID-19.

The V call is TRBV28, the J call TRBJ1-2; a weak D match, TRBD1 (6 bases). Germline V gene data show CDR1 as MDHEN and CDR2 as SYDVKM. The CDR3 totals 12 residues. Trimming pared 10 bases from V and 8 bases from J, leaving 17 bases between. The CDR3 DNA follows: TGTGCCACCGAACAGGGTGTGGGGGGCTACACCTTC. Protein sequence: CATEQGVGGYTF.

The chain joins TRBV7-2 to TRBJ1-2; TRBD1 agrees at 9 bases. Germline values: CDR1 SGHTA, CDR2 FQGNSA. The CDR3 is 13 amino acids. V shed 6 bases and J 10 bases; nucleotides not matched to a gene: 9. The CDR3 nucleotides are TGTGCCAGCAGATTCGGGACAGGGAGAGACTACACCTTC. It yields the protein CASRFGTGRDYTF.

The J gene is TRBJ2-1, the V gene TRBV4-1; 9 nucleotides agree with TRBD2. The CDR3 totals 17 residues. Germline-derived CDR1 and CDR2 are MGHRA and YSYEKL. The V and J ends lost 4 bases and 2 bases, in that order; junction bases with no gene match: 9. CDR3 in amino acids: CASSLYVRGRAYNEQFF. Written as DNA, the CDR3 is TGCGCCAGCAGCCTCTACGTCCGCGGGAGGGCCTACAATGAGCAGTTCTTC.

The gene calls are TRBV5-1 and TRBJ1-3, with TRBD1 identical over 8 bases. The CDR3 extends over 16 amino acids. V was pared by 4 bases and J by 2 bases, with 8 bases of the junction left unmatched. Germline V lookup: CDR1 SGHRS, CDR2 YFSETQ. This CDR3 is CASSLGTRGPGNTIYF. CDR3 DNA sequence: TGCGCCAGCAGCCTCGGAACCAGGGGGCCTGGAAACACCATATATTTT.

V is TRBV2 and J is TRBJ2-7; the D gene is possibly TRBD2 (6 bases). This CDR3 has 11 residues. The V and J ends lost 6 bases and 3 bases respectively, with 6 bases between them. Germline-derived CDR1 and CDR2 are SNHLY and FYNNEI. The CDR3 loop is CASSGSYEQYF. CDR3 DNA sequence: TGTGCCAGCAGCGGGAGCTACGAGCAGTACTTC.

The genes are TRBV2 and TRBJ1-3; D is unclear. Germline loops: CDR1 SNHLY, CDR2 FYNNEI. The CDR3 runs 16 residues. Trimming took 6 bases from V and 0 from J, leaving 15 bases between them. DNA of the CDR3: TGTGCCAGCAGCCCGAGGTCCGGAATCTCTGGAAACACCATATATTTT. The encoded protein is CASSPRSGISGNTIYF.

J is TRBJ2-2 and V is TRBV19; 9 bases agree with TRBD2. Germline V gives CDR1 LNHDA, CDR2 SQIVND (reference sequence). Unmatched junction bases numbered 9, after V lost 0 bases and J lost 7 bases. CDR3 length equals 17 residues. The CDR3 DNA is TGTGCCAGTAGTATAGATCTTGCGGGAGGGCCGGTCGGGGAGCTGTTTTTT. Its translation is CASSIDLAGGPVGELFF.

The rearrangement uses TRBV28 and TRBJ1-2, with 7 bases aligning to TRBD1. Trimming removed 7 bases from V and 8 bases from J; junction bases left unmatched: 19. CDR3 length: 16 amino acids. CDR1 and CDR2 (germline): MDHEN, SYDVKM. The chain's CDR3 is CASNPRVGTAHRGYTF. For the CDR3, the DNA is TGTGCCAGCAATCCCCGGGTAGGGACAGCTCATAGGGGCTACACCTTC.

The chain links TRBV28 to TRBJ1-4; 7 bases are a match to TRBD1. CDR1 MDHEN and CDR2 SYDVKM come from the germline V gene. J gave up 4 bases and V 3 bases, and 5 bases lay outside the gene matches. This CDR3 spans 15 amino acids. The CDR3 loop is CASSFPGQYNEKLFF. The CDR3 DNA is TGTGCCAGCAGTTTTCCGGGACAGTATAATGAAAAACTGTTTTTT.

The rearrangement joins TRBV7-9 to TRBJ1-5; TRBD1 matches at 7 bases. Germline V gene lookup returns CDR1 SEHNR and CDR2 FQNEAQ (reference sequence). The junction had 5 bases not matched to a gene; V was cut back by 8 bases and J by 7 bases. The CDR3 loop spans 12 amino acids. The CDR3, as DNA: TGTGCCAGCGACAGGGAAGGGCAGCCCCAGCATTTT. Translated: CASDREGQPQHF.

The chain couples TRBV19 to TRBJ2-2; D is perhaps TRBD2 (5 bases). Germline V lookup: CDR1 LNHDA, CDR2 SQIVND (reference sequence). The CDR3 totals 12 residues. The V and J ends lost 10 bases and 6 bases respectively, with 12 bases between them. The CDR3 reads CATRRRAGELFF. The CDR3 coding sequence is TGTGCCACCCGCCGGCGGGCCGGGGAGCTGTTTTTT.

V and J are TRBV12-3 or TRBV12-4 and TRBJ1-1; possibly TRBD1 for D (5 bases). The V end was cut by 3 bases, the J end by 5 bases, with 10 bases between. There are 13 residues in the CDR3. DNA of the CDR3: TGTGCCAGCAGTTTGACAGCAGGGACTGAAGCTTTCTTT. Amino acid sequence: CASSLTAGTEAFF.

The chain links TRBV5-1 to TRBJ1-2; D might be TRBD1 (6 bases). From germline, CDR1 is SGHRS and CDR2 YFSETQ. The CDR3 runs to 14 residues. V lost 6 bases and J lost 6, with 18 bases in between. The CDR3 reads CASTEGGTVDGYTF. The CDR3 nucleotides are TGCGCCAGCACCGAGGGGGGGACGGTAGATGGCTACACCTTC.

The rearrangement joins TRBV7-2 to TRBJ2-3; 7 bases match TRBD2. The junction had 4 bases not matched to a gene; V was cut back by 7 bases and J by 0 bases. The CDR3 spans 14 residues. From germline, CDR1 is SGHTA and CDR2 FQGNSA. The CDR3 protein is CASTTSRSTDTQYF. The CDR3 bases are TGTGCCAGCACGACTAGCCGAAGCACAGATACGCAGTATTTT.

This clone was counted a few times. The V gene is TRBV5-1, the J gene TRBJ1-1; D is possibly TRBD1 (5 bases). The V gene's germline CDR1 is SGHRS and CDR2 YFSETQ. V lost 3 bases to trimming and J lost 1 base, with 10 bases between them. CDR3 size: 14 residues. The CDR3 sequence: CASSSQTANTEAFF. CDR3 coding DNA: TGCGCCAGCAGCTCCCAGACAGCGAACACTGAAGCTTTCTTT. The complete variable domain, with remaining parts taken from reference TRBV5-1 and TRBJ1-1, reads KAGVTQTPRYLIKTRGQQVTLSCSPISGHRSVSWYQQTPGQGLQFLFEYFSETQRNKGNFPGRFSGRQFSNSRSEMNVSTLELGDSALYLCASSSQTANTEAFFGQGTRLTVV.

The chain combines TRBV11-2 with TRBJ1-6, with D unresolved. Germline V gene lookup returns CDR1 SGHAT and CDR2 FQNNGV. This CDR3 is built from 13 residues. V lost 3 bases and J 7 bases, leaving 7 bases between the germline ends. DNA for the CDR3: TGTGCCAGCAGCTTTCGGGTGAATTCACCCCTCCACTTT. Its translation is CASSFRVNSPLHF.

The J gene is TRBJ2-3, the V gene TRBV12-5, with D perhaps matching TRBD1 (5 bases). The CDR3 spans 15 residues. From germline, CDR1 is LGHNT and CDR2 FRNRAP. The ends were cut back, 2 bases at V and 4 bases at J, with 13 bases in the middle. CDR3 protein: CASGLPQGIADTQYF. The CDR3 nucleotides read TGTGCTAGTGGTTTGCCGCAGGGTATTGCAGATACGCAGTATTTT.

This chain connects TRBV5-1 to TRBJ2-5; TRBD1 might be the D (6 bases). CDR1 is SGHRS and CDR2 is YFSETQ in the germline V gene. The CDR3 covers 14 residues. With 1 base removed from V and 3 bases from J, the gap between germline ends came to 10 bases. The CDR3 loop reads CASSLTGTEETQYF. The CDR3, as DNA: TGCGCCAGCAGCTTGACAGGGACGGAAGAGACCCAGTACTTC.

The chain recombines TRBV5-6 with TRBJ1-2; D not certain. In germline, CDR1 is SGHDT, CDR2 YYEEEE. The V end was cut by 4 bases, the J end by 6 bases, with 10 bases between. This CDR3 has 12 residues. This chain's CDR3 is CASSTIRDGYTF. The CDR3 nucleotides read TGTGCCAGCAGCACTATACGGGATGGCTACACCTTC.

The chain employs TRBV11-2 and TRBJ2-5; 7 positions match TRBD1. Per the germline V gene, CDR1 is SGHAT and CDR2 is FQNNGV. The CDR3 contains 15 residues. With V trimmed by 5 bases and J by 2 bases, 8 bases remained unmatched. CDR3 bases: TGTGCCAGCAGCCGAAACCTGGGACAGCAAGAGACCCAGTACTTC. It is translated as CASSRNLGQQETQYF.

The J gene is TRBJ2-5, the V gene TRBV7-2; 7 bases fit TRBD1. CDR1 and CDR2 from the germline V gene are SGHTA and FQGNSA. The CDR3 consists of 13 residues. Trimming took 3 bases from V and 2 from J; bases not matched to a gene: 0. As DNA, the CDR3 is TGTGCCAGCAGCTTGGGACAGCAAGAGACCCAGTACTTC. Its translation is CASSLGQQETQYF. The full variable domain, completed using reference TRBV7-2 and TRBJ2-5, is GAGVSQSPSNKVTEKGKDVELRCDPISGHTALYWYRQSLGQGLEFLIYFQGNSAPDKSGLPSDRFSAERTGGSVSTLTIQRTQQEDSAVYLCASSLGQQETQYFGPGTRLLVL.